The sequence of this T cell receptor (beta chain) was determined in a study of T cell repertoires in cytomegalovirus infection. The overall study: Researchers turned to recently identified HLA-C-restricted CMV epitopes as well as well-studied HLA-B-restricted ones. Public TCR beta signature analysis indicated the presence of both CMV infection and matching HLA type. Study outcomes and limitations: Clonotype analysis showed dominance of the ex vivo response by HLA-C-restricted CMV-specific TCR beta clonotypes.

In TCRdb, the reads were re-called with MiXCR into one record per CDR3 protein. This table holds some 920,000 distinct CDR3 sequences, approximately 31% found once. Regarding this clonotype: Its antigen remains unidentified.

V was shortened by 0 bases and J by 4 bases, with 19 bases between the two germline ends. CDR1 MGHRA and CDR2 YSYEKL come from the germline V gene. The CDR3 is 18 amino acids. The sample in question was cultured CD8+ T cells from PBMCs, obtained from culture after CMV antigen stimulation. The V and J genes are TRBV4-1 and TRBJ2-1; D is tentatively TRBD1 or TRBD2 (5 bases each). This TCR was sampled from a human donor in good health (CMV status not recorded). Some clones in this sample may be carry-over from other donors' samples. The CDR3 coding sequence is TGCGCCAGCAGCCAAGATCGGCACTTCGGGGCAGGTTACAATGAGCAGTTCTTC. Amino acids: CASSQDRHFGAGYNEQFF.